This T cell receptor beta chain is drawn from a study of blood T cell repertoires in COVID-19. The CDR3 covers 15 residues. Germline V gene sequence: CDR1 SGHRS, CDR2 YFSETQ. Between the trimmed V and J ends, which lost 4 bases and 0 bases, there was a span of 11 bases. Authors' data handling: Estimated nucleated cell counts came from reference gene primer amplification. Using immunoSEQ multiplex PCR, the repertoire was profiled, and TCRdb retains in-frame clones only, with some absent. That table furnishes V, J and clone size, whereas the DNA furnished D and trimming. This sample has about 63,000 clones, with about 86% found just once.

The sequenced material came from peripheral blood. This chain joins TRBV5-1 and TRBJ2-1; D not certain. This TCR was sampled from a human donor in a cohort sampled during active COVID-19. CDR3 nucleotide sequence: TGCGCCAGCAGCCTAGTCGATAGCTCCTACAATGAGCAGTTCTTC. This encodes CASSLVDSSYNEQFF.